The next 4 T cell receptor beta chains were all read from a single sample in a study of OX40 agonist ivuxolimab in advanced cancers. Clones were read by immunoSEQ multiplex PCR, and TCRdb kept only the in-frame ones, dropping some. The sample lists about 84,000 clones, around 85% occurring once. The sequencing here drew on CD4+ or CD8+ T cells sorted from blood, taken in a trial of the OX40 agonist ivuxolimab. The source of these receptors is an adult with an advanced solid tumor such as melanoma, head and neck, liver or kidney cancer.

The V gene is TRBV5-1, the J gene TRBJ1-5; 7 nucleotides agree with TRBD1. V gave up 0 bases and J gave up 6 bases; unmatched junction bases: 6. Germline V CDR1 and CDR2: SGHRS, YFSETQ. This CDR3 spans 15 amino acids. The CDR3 sequence: CASSLEGQRGQPQHF. The CDR3 DNA sequence: TGCGCCAGCAGCTTGGAGGGACAGAGGGGTCAGCCCCAGCATTTT.

The V and J genes are TRBV7-8 and TRBJ2-2; D ambiguous. Germline CDR1 is SGHVS and CDR2 is FQNEAQ. This CDR3 comprises 10 residues. V was trimmed by 11 bases and J by 4 bases, leaving 5 bases between them. CDR3: CALPTGELFF. Written as DNA, the CDR3 is TGTGCCCTCCCCACCGGGGAGCTGTTTTTT. The entire variable domain, with the rest obtained from reference TRBV7-8 and TRBJ2-2, is as follows: GAGVSQSPRYKVAKRGQDVALRCDPISGHVSLFWYQQALGQGPEFLTYFQNEAQLDKSGLPSDRFFAERPEGSVSTLKIQRTQQEDSAVYLCALPTGELFFGEGSRLTVL.

The chain uses TRBV19 and TRBJ2-2, with TRBD1 matching over 9 bases. Trimming cost V 6 bases and J 6 bases; bases outside gene matches: 5. The CDR3 consists of 14 residues. Germline V CDR1 and CDR2: LNHDA, SQIVND (reference sequence). The CDR3 DNA reads TGTGCCAGTAGCACACAGGGGGCCCCCGGGGAGCTGTTTTTT. This gives the protein CASSTQGAPGELFF.

The chain uses TRBV5-1 and TRBJ2-3; D possibly corresponds to TRBD1 (5 bases). From germline, CDR1 is SGHRS and CDR2 YFSETQ. The CDR3 is 16 residues long. V lost 5 bases to trimming and J lost 2 bases, with 18 bases between them. The CDR3 bases are TGCGCCAGCAGGAACGGCTGGGCTGGGGCCACAGATACGCAGTATTTT. Its translation: CASRNGWAGATDTQYF.